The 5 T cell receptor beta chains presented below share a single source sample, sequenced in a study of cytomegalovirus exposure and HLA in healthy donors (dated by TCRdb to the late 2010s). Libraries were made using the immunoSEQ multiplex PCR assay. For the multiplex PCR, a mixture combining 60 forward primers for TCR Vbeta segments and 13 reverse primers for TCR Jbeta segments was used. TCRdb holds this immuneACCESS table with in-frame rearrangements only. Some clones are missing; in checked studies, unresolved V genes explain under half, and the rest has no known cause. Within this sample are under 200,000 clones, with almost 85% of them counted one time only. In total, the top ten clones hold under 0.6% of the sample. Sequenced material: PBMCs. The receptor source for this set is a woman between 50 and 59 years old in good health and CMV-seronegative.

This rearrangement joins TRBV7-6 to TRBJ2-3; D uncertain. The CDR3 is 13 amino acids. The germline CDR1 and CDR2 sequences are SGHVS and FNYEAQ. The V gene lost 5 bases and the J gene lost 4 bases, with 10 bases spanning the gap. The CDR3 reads CASSPRVSDTQYF. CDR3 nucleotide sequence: TGTGCCAGCAGCCCTAGAGTTTCAGATACGCAGTATTTT. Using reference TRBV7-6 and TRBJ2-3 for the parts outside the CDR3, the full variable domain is GAGVSQSPRYKVTKRGQDVALRCDPISGHVSLYWYRQALGQGPEFLTYFNYEAQQDKSGLPNDRFSAERPEGSISTLTIQRTEQRDSAMYRCASSPRVSDTQYFGPGTRLTVL.

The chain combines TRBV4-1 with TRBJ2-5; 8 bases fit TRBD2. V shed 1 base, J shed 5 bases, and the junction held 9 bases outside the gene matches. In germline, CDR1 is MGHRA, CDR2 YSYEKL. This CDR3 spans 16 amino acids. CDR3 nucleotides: TGCGCCAGCAGCCAAGGAGACAGCTCGGGAGGGGAGACCCAGTACTTC. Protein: CASSQGDSSGGETQYF.

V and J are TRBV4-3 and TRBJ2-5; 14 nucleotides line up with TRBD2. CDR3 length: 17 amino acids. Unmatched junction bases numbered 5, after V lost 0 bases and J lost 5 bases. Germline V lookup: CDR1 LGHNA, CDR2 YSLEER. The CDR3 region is CASSQEGLAGGGETQYF. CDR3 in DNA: TGCGCCAGCAGCCAAGAAGGACTAGCGGGGGGAGGGGAGACCCAGTACTTC.

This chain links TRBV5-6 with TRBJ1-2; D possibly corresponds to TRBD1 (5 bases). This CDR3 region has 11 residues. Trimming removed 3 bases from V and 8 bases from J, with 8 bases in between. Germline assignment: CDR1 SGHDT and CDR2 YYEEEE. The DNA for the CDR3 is TGTGCCAGCAGCTCTGGGGCGGGCTACACCTTC. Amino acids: CASSSGAGYTF.

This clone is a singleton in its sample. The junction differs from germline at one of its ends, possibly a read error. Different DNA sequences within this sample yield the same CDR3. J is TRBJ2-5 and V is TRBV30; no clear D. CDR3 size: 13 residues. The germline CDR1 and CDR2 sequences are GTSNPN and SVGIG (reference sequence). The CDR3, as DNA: TGTGCCTGGAGTTTGCGTCACCAAGAAACCCAGTACTTC. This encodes CAWSLRHQETQYF.